The TCR beta chain under discussion was sequenced for a study of blood T cells in healthy people across ages (dated by TCRdb to between 2014 and 2016). General notes on the study: Template switching captured roughly one uniquely barcoded TCR beta cDNA molecule per two T cells in model experiments. Donors of different ages were randomly distributed across sequencing lanes to avoid experimental bias. Using the same blood draw, the study looked at two additional independent replicas of 1 million unique cDNA reads for two donors, one aged 18 to 30 and the other aged 80 or older. Using deep sequencing normalized with unique cDNA molecular identifiers, the study measured how TCR beta repertoire diversity changes with age. Four age groups were formed from the donors: young (average approximately 15 years), middle-aged (just under 40), aged (around 62) and long-lived (roughly 88). The full study reports these points: Estimates of total diversity based on one million sequenced T cells were considered lower bounds and underestimates. There was a strong correlation between observed TCR beta diversity and the percentage of naive T cells measured by flow cytometry. The CMV infection status of donors was not known, potentially confounding age-related changes in expanded clonotypes. Bulk unsorted PBMC profiling prevented conclusive comparison of naive and antigen-experienced compartments. Observed TCR beta diversity per million T cells fell roughly linearly with age, and a significant reduction was already apparent by age around 44. Compared with the aged group, more naive CD4+ T cells, fewer expanded clones and increased TCR diversity were shown by the long-lived group, suggesting age selection.

About this clonotype: Its recognized antigen is unknown. Nothing much larger sits one base from this clone, and base qualities are not available.

Donors were about 36 systemically healthy Caucasian individuals from Russia aged 6 to 90 years. Each donor gave 9.5 to 10 milliliters of peripheral blood, drawn into EDTA-treated Vacutainer tubes. Ficoll-Paque density-gradient centrifugation was used to isolate PBMCs, with at least 7 million per sample. Total RNA, at least 5.5 micrograms per sample, was extracted from PBMCs with Trizol reagent. Naive CD45RAhigh/CD27high T cell percentages were measured by flow cytometry on a PBMC aliquot from every donor. Deletion took 2 bases off V and 4 bases off J, with a span of 8 bases between the germline ends. The CDR3 covers 13 residues, taking in both the cysteine and the phenylalanine. Only the CDR3 DNA stays, 39 bases, in frame from base 1. The germline V gene supplies CDR1 SGHTA and CDR2 FQGNSA. The library relied on 5' RACE. The listed sequencing device is Illumina HiSeq 2500. A second PCR of roughly 6 to 12 cycles was run with a J-beta primer mix and a sample-barcoded 5' primer. A template-switch 5' adaptor carrying 12 random nucleotides introduced a unique molecular identifier onto each TCR beta cDNA molecule. At least 2.5 million CDR3-containing paired-end reads were obtained from each sample. All of the RNA was converted into first-strand cDNA using the Mint cDNA synthesis kit, with a TRBC-specific oligonucleotide serving as the primer. All cDNA was treated with uracil-DNA glycosylase and then went through a first 18-cycle PCR with the universal primers M1SS and BC2_uni_R. In the paper's pipeline: Normalization of each sample was performed by random selection of 1 million high-quality reads, each carrying a distinct molecular identifier. Reads sharing molecular identifiers were discarded rather than binned into consensus sequences. CDR3 identification, clonotype clustering and error correction used MiTCR with a Q25 quality threshold and the strictest error-elimination algorithm. A nonparametric unseen species model with Euler transformation was used to estimate lower-bound total TCR beta diversity. TCRdb reanalyzed the raw reads on its own, using fastp at Q25 for trimming and MiXCR for clone calling, and kept in-frame beta chains. Duplicate CDR3 protein sequences are folded into a single record with the most common DNA and genes. In this record, the V and J calls reflect TCRdb's handling and not the investigators' own analysis. Within this sample are 910,000 or so distinct CDR3 sequences, with 51% of them counted one time only. The top ten clones comprise 20% to 25% of the sample.

The chain joins TRBV7-2 to TRBJ1-2, with no D gene named confidently. The sequence came from a woman between 55 and 75 years old in good health. Sequencing was carried out using blood. The DNA sequence is TGTGCCAGCAGCTTAATGGGCGCCTATGGCTACACCTTC. Its coded protein is CASSLMGAYGYTF.